Sequencing of this TCR beta chain was carried out in a study of T-cell reconstitution after alpha-beta-depleted transplantation in children. Whole-study findings and limits: Among T cells one year after transplant, newly produced cells accounted for most counts and diversity. Surviving thymic progenitors and recipient T cells were the source of high TCRbeta diversity at day 60 in some patients.

Notes on this clonotype: The antigen is undetermined.

Unique molecular identifiers featured in how the TCRbeta library was prepared. TCRdb re-called the PCR reads through MiXCR, storing one row per CDR3 protein. The top ten hold 5% of the sample, which has about 830,000 distinct CDR3 sequences, less than 20% seen once. Sequencing used PBMCs, mostly from graft donor cells, obtained 360 days after TCRalphabeta/CD19-depleted stem cell transplant. The clonotype originates from a male patient under 18 who had a stem cell transplant for acute lymphoblastic leukemia, so the T cells may come from the graft donor.

In DNA, the CDR3 is TGTGCCAGCAGCTTTTTTTGGGAAGAGACCCAGTACTTC. Encoded protein: CASSFFWEETQYF. The V and J genes are TRBV7-2 and TRBJ2-5, with no clear D. Germline V gene data show CDR1 as SGHTA and CDR2 as FQGNSA. This CDR3 has 13 residues. Trimming took 3 bases from V and 3 from J, leaving 8 bases between them.